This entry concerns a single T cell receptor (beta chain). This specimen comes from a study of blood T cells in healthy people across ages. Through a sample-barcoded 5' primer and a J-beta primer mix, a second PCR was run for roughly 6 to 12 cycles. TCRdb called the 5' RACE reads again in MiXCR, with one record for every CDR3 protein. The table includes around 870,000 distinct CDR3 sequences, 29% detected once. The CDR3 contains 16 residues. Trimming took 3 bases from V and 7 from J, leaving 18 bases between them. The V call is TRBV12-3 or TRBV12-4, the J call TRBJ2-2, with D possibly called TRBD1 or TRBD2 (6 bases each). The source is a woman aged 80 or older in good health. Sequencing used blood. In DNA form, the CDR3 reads TGTGCCAGCAGTTTGGGCCAGGGGACTTTCGGCGGGGAGCTGTTTTTT. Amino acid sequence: CASSLGQGTFGGELFF.